This entry concerns a single TCR beta chain. This sample stems from a study of breast tumors, draining lymph nodes, adjacent tissues. TCRdb ran MiXCR on the multiplex PCR reads and lists one entry per CDR3 protein. This sample has tens of thousands of distinct CDR3 sequences, with approximately 63% found just once. The sample was breast tumor tissue. The clonotype comes from a female donor with breast cancer. Some clones in this sample may be carry-over from other donors' samples.

The chain's CDR3 is CAISAGQGGRRTQYF. The CDR3 coding sequence is TGTGCCATCAGCGCGGGACAGGGGGGGAGAAGAACGCAGTATTTT. The gene calls are TRBV10-3 and TRBJ2-3; 11 bases map to TRBD1. The J segment lost 9 bases and the V segment lost 6 bases, leaving 11 bases of the junction unmatched. This CDR3 region has 15 residues. Germline V gives CDR1 ENHRY, CDR2 SYGVKD.